Listed below are T cell receptor beta chains from one sample, sequenced in a study of T cells after yellow fever vaccination. TCRdb reanalysed the 5' RACE reads using MiXCR and keeps one entry per CDR3 protein. The sample has approximately 610,000 distinct CDR3 sequences; about 17% are singletons. The material was PBMCs, obtained 5 days after the first yellow fever vaccination. Receptors originate from a man aged 18 to 30 who received the YFV17D yellow fever vaccine. CDR3s include the opening cysteine and the closing phenylalanine or tryptophan.

V gene	J gene	CDR3 protein
TRBV6-4	TRBJ1-6	CASSEYPGPRSPLHF
TRBV20-1	TRBJ2-7	CFARPGLLSSYEQYF
TRBV30	TRBJ1-5	CAWSVNRGTPQHF
TRBV12-3/TRBV12-4	TRBJ2-7	CASRPGEGEQYF
TRBV18	TRBJ2-1	CASSPVHEQFF
TRBV15	TRBJ2-1	CATSTSTTSGGAWLQPVNEQFF
TRBV12-3/TRBV12-4	TRBJ2-3	CASSLSGLATDTQYF
TRBV19	TRBJ2-1	CATAIPYNEQFF
TRBV18	TRBJ2-5	CASSRGLAELETQYF
TRBV7-3	TRBJ2-3	CASSPQAGGGDDTQYF
TRBV12-3/TRBV12-4	TRBJ1-5	CASSLGQSPQPQHF
TRBV9	TRBJ2-3	CASSSRLTDTQYF
TRBV9	TRBJ1-4	CASSVGGTGNEKLFF
TRBV10-3	TRBJ2-5	CATAEGQETQYF
TRBV12-3/TRBV12-4	TRBJ2-2	CASSFYTGELFF
TRBV18	TRBJ1-4	CASSPPNLGLEKLFF
TRBV12-3/TRBV12-4	TRBJ2-1	CATWAGSSYNEQFF
TRBV6-1	TRBJ1-2	CASSEAYSSSYGYTF
TRBV11-2	TRBJ1-1	CASSSTRGGWFEAFF
TRBV11-2	TRBJ2-1	CASQGNEQFF
TRBV14	TRBJ1-5	CASSQGGGNNQPQHF
TRBV5-5	TRBJ1-5	CASSVTGGNQPQHF
TRBV18	TRBJ2-5	CASSPPGAGRETQYF
TRBV6-5	TRBJ2-5	CASSYGLAGETQYF
TRBV7-8	TRBJ2-1	CASSFSGQAYNEQFF
TRBV10-3	TRBJ1-1	CAISDKVGQGMGTEAFF
TRBV27	TRBJ1-2	CASSSSGTGRDYTF
TRBV10-3	TRBJ1-6	CAISESTGGNSPLHF
TRBV12-3/TRBV12-4	TRBJ1-5	CASSRSLGEQPQHF
TRBV5-1	TRBJ2-1	CASSPSGPLEFF
TRBV4-2	TRBJ1-2	CASSRRGRGYTF
TRBV20-1	TRBJ2-2	CSAIRQGGTGELFF
TRBV7-2	TRBJ1-6	CASGWGDNSPLHF
TRBV24-1	TRBJ2-1	CATSTTHPGQGDNEQFF
TRBV24-1	TRBJ1-5	CSTQADRDQPQHF
TRBV12-5	TRBJ2-1	CASGQTITGAVNEQFF
TRBV11-2	TRBJ2-1	CASSLGAGGGNEQFF
TRBV5-1	TRBJ2-1	CASSLFGADNEQFF
TRBV20-1	TRBJ1-1	CSALAMNTEAFF
TRBV7-2	TRBJ1-1	CASKGRANTEAFF
TRBV11-2	TRBJ2-1	CASSLVSGGHYNEQFF
TRBV5-6	TRBJ1-5	CASSLRHSNQPQHF